This TCR beta chain originates from a study of post-analysis software for immune sequencing data. Study at large: Patients had relapsing-remitting, secondary progressive or progressive-relapsing multiple sclerosis; some lacked subtype.

Included in the TCR beta cDNA libraries were unique molecular identifiers. Each batch of about 0.9 to 10 million T cells produced 490,000 or so cDNA molecules. TCRdb ran MiXCR on the PCR reads and lists one entry per CDR3 protein. The sample holds hundreds of thousands of distinct CDR3 sequences, 55% to 70% seen once. The CDR3 extends over 20 amino acids. From germline, CDR1 is PRHDT and CDR2 FYEKMQ (reference sequence). The junction had 19 bases not matched to a gene; V was cut back by 8 bases and J by 1 base. Details on this clonotype: No antigen is known for it.

General observations from the study: The five TRBV segments detected at higher frequency in patients than in controls included TRBV5-6, TRBV5-1 and TRBV20-1.

The chain recombines TRBV13 with TRBJ2-5; 13 nucleotides agree with TRBD2. This receptor was taken from a girl aged 2 to 9 with multiple sclerosis. The source material was blood. CDR3 sequence: CASGGPPAGLAGALQETQYF. The DNA for the CDR3 is TGTGCCAGCGGCGGCCCCCCTGCAGGACTAGCGGGGGCCCTCCAAGAGACCCAGTACTTC.